This TCR beta chain was identified during a study of T cell responses to AZD1222 COVID-19 vaccine. Whole-study context: Researchers grouped second doses given at about 4 or about 12 weeks into one pool. Study results and caveats: In a largely white British group with more females than males, clonal diversity was possibly underestimated.

In germline, CDR1 is MNHEY, CDR2 SVGAGI. This CDR3 is 13 amino acids long. Trimming took 8 bases from V and 4 from J; bases not matched to a gene: 6. Method: immunoSEQ multiplex PCR; TCRdb's copy keeps in-frame clones and lacks some. The table records 75,000 to 100,000 clones, roughly 90% of them present only once. Note on this clone: Its antigen remains unknown.

Sequences were derived from peripheral blood, sampled on day 0 of AZD1222 vaccination. This sequence originates from an adult in good health. This sequence joins TRBV6-5 and TRBJ2-7, with 9 bases identical to TRBD1. CDR3 protein: CASFSGTGYEQYF. For the CDR3, the DNA is TGTGCCAGCTTCTCCGGGACAGGGTACGAGCAGTACTTC.